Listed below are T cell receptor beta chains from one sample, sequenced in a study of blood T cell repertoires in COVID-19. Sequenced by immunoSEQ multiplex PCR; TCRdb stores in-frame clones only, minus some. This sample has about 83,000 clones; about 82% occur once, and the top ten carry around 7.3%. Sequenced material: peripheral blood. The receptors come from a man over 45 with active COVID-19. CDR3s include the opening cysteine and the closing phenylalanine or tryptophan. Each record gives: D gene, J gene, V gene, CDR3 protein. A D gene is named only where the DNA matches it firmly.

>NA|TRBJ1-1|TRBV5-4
CASSKTGGPNTEAFF
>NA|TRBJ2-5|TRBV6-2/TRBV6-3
CASSQPRDSYAAQYF
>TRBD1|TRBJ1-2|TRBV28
CASSLLGGQGNYGYTF
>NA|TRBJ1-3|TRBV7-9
CASSLGIRGGNTIYF
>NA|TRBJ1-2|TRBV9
CASSVSGGGYTF
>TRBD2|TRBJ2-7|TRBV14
CASSHSGTSGGAPLEQYF
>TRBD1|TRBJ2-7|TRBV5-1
CASSLAGQGYEQYF
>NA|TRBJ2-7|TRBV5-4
CASSFSGRTYEQYF
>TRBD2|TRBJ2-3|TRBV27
CASSSREGQDTQYF
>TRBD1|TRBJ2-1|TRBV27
CASSLLPTGGNYNEQFF
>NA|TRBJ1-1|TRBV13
CASSSPRVATEAFF
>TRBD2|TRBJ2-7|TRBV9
CASSVVGGRSDEQYF
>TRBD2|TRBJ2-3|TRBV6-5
CASSYFPGGPQNTQYF
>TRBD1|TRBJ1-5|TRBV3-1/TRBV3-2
CASSQGVLGGGNQPQHF
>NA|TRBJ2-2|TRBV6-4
CASSIDFSTGELFF
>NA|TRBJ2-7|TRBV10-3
CAISDPQGYEQYF
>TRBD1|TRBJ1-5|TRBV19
CASSTSDRVRGQPQHF
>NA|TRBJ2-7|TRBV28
CASSLEGVGSYEQYF
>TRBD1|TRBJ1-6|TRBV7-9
CASSFVGTGGTRHF
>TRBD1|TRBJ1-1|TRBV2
CASIRQGARNTEAFF
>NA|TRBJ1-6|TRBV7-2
CASSVSWNSPLHF
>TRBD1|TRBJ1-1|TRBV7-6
CASSFDRDRGGTEAFF
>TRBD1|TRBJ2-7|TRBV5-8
CASSRRDRGGYEQYF
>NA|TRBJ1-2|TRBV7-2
CASSTRGGGTYGYTF
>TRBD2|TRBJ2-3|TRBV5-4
CASSTGERGQITQYF
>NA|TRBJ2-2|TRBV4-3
CASSPGTPNTGELFF
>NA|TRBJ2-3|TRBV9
CASSVAGARTDTQYF
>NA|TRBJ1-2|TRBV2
CAAGQNGYTF
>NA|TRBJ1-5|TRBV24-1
CATAFGSSNQPQHF
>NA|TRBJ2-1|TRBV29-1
CSVVEGREQFF